Below, one TCR beta chain is given with its context. The antigen is undetermined. Germline V CDR1 and CDR2: MRHNA, SNTAGT. The CDR3 consists of 16 residues. V was trimmed by 2 bases and J by 2 bases, leaving 13 bases between them. This entry comes from a study of identical twins. Overall study results and limits: Models underpredicted monozygotic twin sharing of out-of-frame TCR alpha.

MiXCR, run by TCRdb on the 5' RACE reads, gives a single entry per CDR3 protein. The sample has 700,000 or so distinct CDR3 sequences, about 9.4% seen once. A further study also used this sample, focusing on yellow fever vaccine responses in identical twins.

The material sequenced was PBMCs. The chain has TRBV6-4 and TRBJ2-1, with D perhaps matching TRBD1 (5 bases). The receptor comes from a woman between 18 and 30 years old in good health. This CDR3 reads CASSDVGRVPYNEQFF. Written as DNA, the CDR3 is TGTGCCAGCAGTGACGTGGGCAGGGTTCCCTACAATGAGCAGTTCTTC.